The 10 T cell receptor beta chains given below trace back to one sample, sequenced in a study of response to subunit inactivated influenza vaccine. TCRdb independently ran MiXCR on the RT-PCR reads; one entry per CDR3 protein. The sample shows under 550,000 distinct CDR3 sequences, less than 8% of them seen only once. Sequenced here: PBMCs from blood, sampled roughly 24 months after vaccination. These receptors were taken from a man between 45 and 75 years old who received an inactivated influenza vaccine.

This clonotype was observed a handful of times. The chain uses TRBV5-6 and TRBJ1-3; D is unclear. The CDR3 has 16 amino acids. Between the trimmed V and J ends, which lost 3 bases and 0 bases, there was a span of 13 bases. Germline assignment: CDR1 SGHDT and CDR2 YYEEEE. In DNA form, the CDR3 reads TGTGCCAGCAGCTCCGCAGGCTGGAGCTCTGGAAACACCATATATTTT. Protein: CASSSAGWSSGNTIYF.

The rearrangement links TRBV4-2 to TRBJ2-7; D could derive from TRBD1 or TRBD2 (5 bases each). V shed 1 base and J shed 5 bases, with 12 bases lying between them. CDR3 length: 14 amino acids. Germline V lookup: CDR1 LGHNA, CDR2 YNFKEQ. Here the CDR3 reads CASSQVGEKNEQYF. The CDR3 nucleotides read TGTGCCAGCAGCCAAGTGGGGGAGAAGAACGAGCAGTACTTC.

This clonotype was picked up a small number of times. Here the CDR3 DNA reads TGTGCCAGCAGCTTGTGGGGGGCCTTTAGCACTGAAGCTTTCTTT. This translates into CASSLWGAFSTEAFF. The rearrangement links TRBV5-6 to TRBJ1-1; tentatively, D is TRBD1 (6 bases). Germline CDR1 is SGHDT and CDR2 is YYEEEE. The CDR3 is 15 residues long. V was shortened by 1 base and J by 4 bases, with 14 bases between the two germline ends. The full variable domain, rest sourced from reference TRBV5-6 and TRBJ1-1, is DAGVTQSPTHLIKTRGQQVTLRCSPKSGHDTVSWYQQALGQGPQFIFQYYEEEERQRGNFPDRFSGHQFPNYSSELNVNALLLGDSALYLCASSLWGAFSTEAFFGQGTRLTVV.

In this sample, this clonotype turned up many times. J is TRBJ2-7 and V is TRBV11-1; 12 nucleotides align to TRBD1. Germline V lookup: CDR1 SGHAT, CDR2 FQDESV (reference sequence). The CDR3 runs to 19 residues. V gave up 5 bases and J gave up 3 bases; unmatched junction bases: 17. The CDR3 bases are TGTGCCAGCAGCACTCCGGGACAGGGGGCAGCGGGAGCGCTCTACGAGCAGTACTTC. Translated, it gives CASSTPGQGAAGALYEQYF.

This clonotype showed up just a few times. The rearrangement uses TRBV10-3 and TRBJ2-5; TRBD1 agrees at 8 bases. Looked up from germline, CDR1 is ENHRY and CDR2 is SYGVKD. After removal of 10 bases from V and 5 bases from J, the junction contained 9 bases not matched to a gene. The CDR3 has 13 amino acids. The CDR3 nucleotides are TGTGCCACAAAAGGACAGGGCGGTGAGACCCAGTACTTC. Protein sequence: CATKGQGGETQYF.

The chain joins TRBV28 to TRBJ2-7; maybe TRBD1 (6 bases). The CDR3 consists of 16 residues. The germline gives CDR1 MDHEN, CDR2 SYDVKM. The V and J ends lost 5 bases and 8 bases respectively, with 25 bases between them. This CDR3 reads CASSPPSGHPVVKQYF. For the CDR3, the DNA is TGTGCCAGCAGTCCTCCCTCGGGACATCCCGTGGTAAAGCAGTACTTC.

The J gene is TRBJ2-5, the V gene TRBV5-1; a weak D match, TRBD2 (5 bases). This CDR3 is built from 15 residues. Germline V gives CDR1 SGHRS, CDR2 YFSETQ. V dropped 0 bases and J dropped 1 base, with 10 bases sitting between them. CDR3 DNA sequence: TGCGCCAGCAGCTTGGCCGCGGGTTCCCAAGAGACCCAGTACTTC. Protein: CASSLAAGSQETQYF.

This clonotype was counted between two and nine times. The chain combines TRBV20-1 with TRBJ2-2; no clear D. There are 14 residues in the CDR3. Germline CDR1 is DFQATT and CDR2 is SNEGSKA (reference sequence). V dropped 0 bases and J dropped 7 bases, with 12 bases sitting between them. CDR3 coding DNA: TGCAGTGCTAGAGATTTTAGGGCCTACGGGGAGCTGTTTTTT. Its protein is CSARDFRAYGELFF.

This clonotype has only a few counts. V and J are TRBV7-9 and TRBJ2-7, with TRBD2 matching over 7 bases. V lost 5 bases to trimming and J lost 4 bases; unmatched junction nucleotides: 8. The germline V gene encodes CDR1 SEHNR and CDR2 FQNEAQ (reference sequence). There are 14 residues in the CDR3. CDR3 sequence: CASSGGGTFYEQYF. In DNA form, the CDR3 reads TGTGCCAGCAGCGGGGGGGGGACCTTTTACGAGCAGTACTTC.

The chain is built from TRBV7-9 and TRBJ2-7; D ambiguous. V lost 5 bases to trimming and J lost 2 bases, with 13 bases between them. The germline V gene has CDR1 SEHNR and CDR2 FQNEAQ (reference sequence). The CDR3 sequence is 14 residues long. In nucleotides, the CDR3 is TGTGCCAGCAGCGGAAAAGGCAGAGCCTACGAGCAGTACTTC. It yields the protein CASSGKGRAYEQYF.